This T cell receptor beta chain was retrieved from a study of T-cell memory formation after mild COVID-19. General study findings and limits: Among clones contracting day 15 to 85, CD4/CD8 was balanced, whereas later expanders leaned CD4+. Second-wave clones peaking on day 37 lacked confirmed SARS-CoV-2 specificity. Largely, contracting CD4+ clones fell within CM and EM, and contracting CD8+ clones within EMRA. Cross-reactive memory appears to have joined, as suggested by some responding clones showing up in pre-infection memory.

CDR3 length: 15 amino acids. V lost 2 bases, J lost 2 bases, and 6 bases stayed unmatched. Germline CDR1 SEHNR, CDR2 FQNEAQ (reference sequence). Each CDR3 protein is one row after TCRdb ran MiXCR on the 5' RACE reads. Of around 530,000 distinct CDR3 sequences in the sample, roughly 20% are singletons; the top ten hold around 8.4%. A note on this clonotype: Its antigen is as yet unknown.

Sequencing input: PBMCs or a T cell subset sorted from them (not recorded which). J is TRBJ2-7 and V is TRBV7-9, with 7 bases identical to TRBD1. This TCR was sampled from an adult woman who had mild COVID-19 (a few samples of this study predate the infection). Cell type and time point are not known. This CDR3 is CASSLRDRDPYEQYF. The CDR3 DNA follows: TGTGCCAGCAGCTTACGCGACAGGGACCCCTACGAGCAGTACTTC. Complete variable domain (other parts from reference TRBV7-9 and TRBJ2-7): DTGVSQNPRHKITKRGQNVTFRCDPISEHNRLYWYRQTLGQGPEFLTYFQNEAQLEKSRLLSDRFSAERPKGSFSTLEIQRTEQGDSAMYLCASSLRDRDPYEQYFGPGTRLTVT.